Listed below are T cell receptor beta chains from one sample, sequenced in a study of shared clonotypes between healthy human individuals. Measured with immunoSEQ multiplex PCR; TCRdb has only the in-frame clones, and not every one. The table lists roughly 1,500,000 clones, nearly 99% of them singletons. Sequencing input: naive CD4+ T cells sorted from blood. The receptors here all came from a man aged 25-40 years in good health. CDR3s include the opening cysteine and the closing phenylalanine or tryptophan. The order of the fields is D gene, CDR3 length, V gene, J gene, CDR3 protein. A D gene is named only where the DNA matches it firmly.

>-|15|TRBV7-9|TRBJ2-6
CASSLRAFGANVLTF
>TRBD2|14|TRBV18|TRBJ2-5
CASSPPSGQETQYF
>TRBD1|14|TRBV6-5|TRBJ1-1
CASSYSSQGAEAFF
>-|15|TRBV7-2|TRBJ2-7
CASSLAGHGPYEQYF
>-|15|TRBV19|TRBJ2-4
CASSGEFLAKNIQYF
>-|16|TRBV27|TRBJ2-7
CASSLRGKRWSYEQYF
>TRBD1|15|TRBV15|TRBJ1-1
CATSGDRVRNTEAFF
>TRBD2|14|TRBV18|TRBJ2-1
CASSPKAGVREQFF
>-|15|TRBV18|TRBJ1-2
CASSPIDQGAYGYTF
>TRBD2|17|TRBV9|TRBJ2-7
CASSVGVNAGVSYEQYF
>-|13|TRBV27|TRBJ2-7
CASSLSGRLEQYF
>-|18|TRBV21-1|TRBJ2-5
CASKDGLSGRARQETQYF
>-|15|TRBV19|TRBJ2-5
CASSIVAFREETQYF
>-|15|TRBV5-1|TRBJ1-4
CASSFTPSRNEKLFF
>TRBD1|16|TRBV4-3|TRBJ2-2
CASSQEDRVDTGELFF
>-|15|TRBV27|TRBJ2-7
CASSLSLTGPYEQYF
>TRBD2|9|TRBV7-9|TRBJ2-1
CANGGEQFF
>-|16|TRBV15|TRBJ2-5
CATSPLGRTKQETQYF
>-|11|TRBV18|TRBJ1-1
CASSLNTEAFF
>-|13|TRBV10-1|TRBJ1-5
CASSRDSNQPQHF
>-|15|TRBV23-1|TRBJ2-7
CASSQSMRFSYEQYF
>-|14|TRBV6-4|TRBJ2-2
CASSVEGGTGELFF
>-|12|TRBV5-5|TRBJ2-7
CASSADNYEQYF
>TRBD2|16|TRBV27|TRBJ2-2
CASSPLAGGLTGELFF
>TRBD2|18|TRBV18|TRBJ2-5
CASSPSTWLAGGRETQYF
>-|13|TRBV2|TRBJ1-1
CASSGDSRHRALF
>-|14|TRBV29-1|TRBJ2-5
CSVDLGLPTGTQYF
>-|18|TRBV5-1|TRBJ2-2
CASSLAGKKRWNTGELFF
>TRBD1|15|TRBV19|TRBJ2-1
CASRSGTANYNEQFF
>-|18|TRBV19|TRBJ2-1
CASSPREGGSSSYNEQFF
>-|12|TRBV10-1|TRBJ2-7
CASSAELAKQYF
>-|14|TRBV29-1|TRBJ1-2
CSVNLVSGSLGYTF
>TRBD1|14|TRBV5-1|TRBJ2-7
CASSQIDRGYEQYF
>-|14|TRBV10-2|TRBJ2-7
CASTTQGTSYEQYF
>-|17|TRBV4-1|TRBJ1-5
CASSLSDWTRSNQPQHF
>-|15|TRBV4-1|TRBJ2-1
CASSQVGSMGNEQFF
>TRBD1|15|TRBV19|TRBJ2-7
CASSISGTGIYEQYF
>TRBD1|16|TRBV6-5|TRBJ2-6
CASSYRTGAGANVLTF
>-|12|TRBV5-6|TRBJ2-1
CASSLSGNEQFF
>TRBD1|16|TRBV9|TRBJ1-5
CASSVPRAGGDQPQHF
>-|16|TRBV9|TRBJ2-7
CASSLTQWGEVDEQYF
>TRBD2|17|TRBV11-2|TRBJ2-1
CASSQTVGLAGVHEQFF
>-|15|TRBV27|TRBJ2-6
CASSPQVSGANVLTF
>-|13|TRBV2|TRBJ1-5
CASSMPFNQPQHF
>TRBD1|14|TRBV30|TRBJ1-2
CAWSVLGQGDGYTF
>TRBD1|16|TRBV5-1|TRBJ2-2
CASFRDRLTNTGELFF
>-|13|TRBV10-1|TRBJ2-5
CASSDGPQETQYF
>TRBD2|18|TRBV7-9|TRBJ2-3
CASTPGLAGSTSTDTQYF
>-|16|TRBV14|TRBJ2-1
CASSRGPQRNYNEQFF
>-|14|TRBV5-6|TRBJ1-1
CASSATDRVREAFF
>-|18|TRBV7-8|TRBJ2-4
CASSLAGGQQLAKNIQYF
>-|17|TRBV5-1|TRBJ2-2
CASSPGLTGLLGGELFF
>-|15|TRBV28|TRBJ2-2
CASSSGFGATGELFF
>TRBD1|17|TRBV15|TRBJ1-3
CATSREEDRFSGNTIYF
>TRBD1|17|TRBV7-9|TRBJ1-4
CASSLSGTGLTNEKLFF
>-|16|TRBV9|TRBJ1-1
CASSVAGVSLDTEAFF